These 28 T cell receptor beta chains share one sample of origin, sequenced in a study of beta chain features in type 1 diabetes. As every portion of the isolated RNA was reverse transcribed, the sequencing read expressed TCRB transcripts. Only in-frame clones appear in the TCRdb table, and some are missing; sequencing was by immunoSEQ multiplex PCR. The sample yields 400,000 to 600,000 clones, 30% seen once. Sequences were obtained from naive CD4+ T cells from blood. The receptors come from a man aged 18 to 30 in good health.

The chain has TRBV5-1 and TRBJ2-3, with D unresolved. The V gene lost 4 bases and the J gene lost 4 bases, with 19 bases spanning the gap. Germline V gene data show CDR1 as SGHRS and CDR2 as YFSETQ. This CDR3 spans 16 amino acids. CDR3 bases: TGCGCCAGCAGCCATCCCTCGAGTATTGAGGCAGATACGCAGTATTTT. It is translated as CASSHPSSIEADTQYF.

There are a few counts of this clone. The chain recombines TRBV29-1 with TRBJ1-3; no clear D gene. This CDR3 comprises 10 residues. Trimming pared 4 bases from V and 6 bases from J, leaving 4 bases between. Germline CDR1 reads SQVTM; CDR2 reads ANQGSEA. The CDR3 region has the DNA TGCAGCGTTGCCTCAAACACCATATATTTT. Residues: CSVASNTIYF.

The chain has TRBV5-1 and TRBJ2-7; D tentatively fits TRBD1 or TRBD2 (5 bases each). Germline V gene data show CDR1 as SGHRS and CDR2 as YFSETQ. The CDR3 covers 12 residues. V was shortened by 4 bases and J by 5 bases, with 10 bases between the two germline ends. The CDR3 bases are TGCGCCAGCAGCATAGGGACCCACGAGCAGTACTTC. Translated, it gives CASSIGTHEQYF.

The DNA of the CDR3 is TGCAGCGTCCTATCCGGACAGGGGTTAACAAACATTCAGTACTTC. It yields the protein CSVLSGQGLTNIQYF. This chain links TRBV29-1 with TRBJ2-4; 9 bases agree with TRBD1. With 6 bases clipped from V and 6 bases from J, the junction kept 12 bases outside the gene matches. CDR3 size: 15 residues. Germline values: CDR1 SQVTM, CDR2 ANQGSEA.

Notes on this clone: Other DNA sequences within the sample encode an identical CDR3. For the CDR3, the DNA is TGTGCCTGGAGTGTCGGAAACATTCAGTACTTC. Amino acids: CAWSVGNIQYF. V gene TRBV30 combines with J gene TRBJ2-4; D is undetermined. The V gene's germline CDR1 is GTSNPN and CDR2 SVGIG (reference sequence). The CDR3 extends over 11 amino acids. The germline V and J ends were trimmed by 0 bases and 6 bases, with 3 bases remaining between them.

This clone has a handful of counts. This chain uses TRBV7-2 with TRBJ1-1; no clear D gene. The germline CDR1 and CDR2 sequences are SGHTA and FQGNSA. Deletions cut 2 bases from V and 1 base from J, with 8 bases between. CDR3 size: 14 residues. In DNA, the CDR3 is TGTGCCAGCAGCTTACCGCGAGCGAACACTGAAGCTTTCTTT. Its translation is CASSLPRANTEAFF.

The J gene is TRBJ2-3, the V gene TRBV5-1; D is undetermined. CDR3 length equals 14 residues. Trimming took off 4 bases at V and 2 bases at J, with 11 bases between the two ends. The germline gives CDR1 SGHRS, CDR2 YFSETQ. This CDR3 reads CASSPQFNTDTQYF. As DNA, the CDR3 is TGCGCCAGCAGCCCTCAGTTCAACACAGATACGCAGTATTTT.

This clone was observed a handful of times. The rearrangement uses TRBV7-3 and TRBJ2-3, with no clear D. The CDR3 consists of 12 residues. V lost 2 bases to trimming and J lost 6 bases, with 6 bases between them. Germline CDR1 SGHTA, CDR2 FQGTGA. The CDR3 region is CASSLPSDTQYF. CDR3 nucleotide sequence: TGTGCCAGCAGCTTACCGTCCGATACGCAGTATTTT.

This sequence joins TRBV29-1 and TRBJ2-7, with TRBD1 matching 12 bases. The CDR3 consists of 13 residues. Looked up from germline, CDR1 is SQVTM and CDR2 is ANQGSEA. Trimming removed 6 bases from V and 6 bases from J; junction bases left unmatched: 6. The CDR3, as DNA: TGCAGCGTCGCGGGACAGGGGGCATTCGAGCAGTACTTC. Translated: CSVAGQGAFEQYF.

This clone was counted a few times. The chain's CDR3 is CSVEDRRISTDTQYF. CDR3 in DNA: TGCAGCGTTGAAGATCGGCGGATAAGCACAGATACGCAGTATTTT. The rearrangement joins TRBV29-1 to TRBJ2-3; no clear D gene. Germline lookup yields CDR1 SQVTM and CDR2 ANQGSEA. Between the trimmed V and J ends, which lost 0 bases and 0 bases, there was a span of 10 bases. The CDR3 covers 15 residues.

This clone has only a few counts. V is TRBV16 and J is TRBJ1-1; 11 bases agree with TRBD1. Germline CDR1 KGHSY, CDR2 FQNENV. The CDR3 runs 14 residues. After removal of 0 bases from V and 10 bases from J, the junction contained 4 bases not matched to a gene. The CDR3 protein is CASSQSDRGLGAFF. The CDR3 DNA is TGTGCCAGCAGCCAATCGGACAGGGGGCTTGGAGCTTTCTTT.

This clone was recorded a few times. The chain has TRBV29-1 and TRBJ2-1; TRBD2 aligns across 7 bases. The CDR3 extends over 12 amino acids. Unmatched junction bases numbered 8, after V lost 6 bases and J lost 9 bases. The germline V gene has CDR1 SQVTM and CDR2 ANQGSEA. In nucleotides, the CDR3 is TGCAGCGTGGCGGGAGCGGTGGGTGAGCAGTTCTTC. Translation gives CSVAGAVGEQFF.

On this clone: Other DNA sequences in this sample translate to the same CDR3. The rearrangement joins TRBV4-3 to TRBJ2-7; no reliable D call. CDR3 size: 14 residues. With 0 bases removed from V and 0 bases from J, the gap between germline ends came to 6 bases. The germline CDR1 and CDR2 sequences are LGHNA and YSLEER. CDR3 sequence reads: CASSQDAFSYEQYF. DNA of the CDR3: TGCGCCAGCAGCCAAGATGCATTCTCCTACGAGCAGTACTTC.

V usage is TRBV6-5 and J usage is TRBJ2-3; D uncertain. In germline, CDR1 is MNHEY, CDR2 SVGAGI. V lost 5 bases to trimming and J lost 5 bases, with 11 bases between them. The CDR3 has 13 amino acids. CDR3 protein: CASSETSRDTQYF. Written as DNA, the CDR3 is TGTGCCAGCAGTGAGACAAGTAGAGATACGCAGTATTTT.

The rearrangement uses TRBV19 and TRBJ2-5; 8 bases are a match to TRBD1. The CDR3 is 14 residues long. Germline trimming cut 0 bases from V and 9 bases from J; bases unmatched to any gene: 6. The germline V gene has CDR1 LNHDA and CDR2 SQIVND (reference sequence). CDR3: CASSIDQGQGPQYF. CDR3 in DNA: TGTGCCAGTAGTATAGATCAAGGACAGGGTCCCCAGTACTTC.

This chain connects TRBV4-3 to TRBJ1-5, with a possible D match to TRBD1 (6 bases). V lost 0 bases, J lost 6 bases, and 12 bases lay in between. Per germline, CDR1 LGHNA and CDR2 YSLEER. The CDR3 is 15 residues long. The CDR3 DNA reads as TGCGCCAGCAGCCAAGATCTGGGGGCCGGTCAGCCCCAGCATTTT. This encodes CASSQDLGAGQPQHF.

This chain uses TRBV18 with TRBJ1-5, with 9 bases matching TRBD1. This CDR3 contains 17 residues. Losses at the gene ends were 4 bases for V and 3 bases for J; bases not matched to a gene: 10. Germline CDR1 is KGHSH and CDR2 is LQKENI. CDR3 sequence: CASSLQQGATPNQPQHF. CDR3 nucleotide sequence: TGTGCCAGCTCACTTCAACAGGGGGCCACCCCCAATCAGCCCCAGCATTTT.

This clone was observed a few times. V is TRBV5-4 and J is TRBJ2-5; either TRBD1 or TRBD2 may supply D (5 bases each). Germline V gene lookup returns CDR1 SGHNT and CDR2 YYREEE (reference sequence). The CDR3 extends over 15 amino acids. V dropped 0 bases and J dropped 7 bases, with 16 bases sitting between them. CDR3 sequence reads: CASSLVRDAKVTQYF. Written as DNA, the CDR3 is TGTGCCAGCAGCTTGGTGAGGGACGCAAAGGTGACCCAGTACTTC.

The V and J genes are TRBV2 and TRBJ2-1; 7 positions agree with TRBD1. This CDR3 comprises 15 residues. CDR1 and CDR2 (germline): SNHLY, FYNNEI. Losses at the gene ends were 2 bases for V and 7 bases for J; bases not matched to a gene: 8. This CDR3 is CASSEFTGDGNEQFF. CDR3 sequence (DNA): TGTGCCAGCAGTGAATTTACAGGGGATGGTAATGAGCAGTTCTTC.

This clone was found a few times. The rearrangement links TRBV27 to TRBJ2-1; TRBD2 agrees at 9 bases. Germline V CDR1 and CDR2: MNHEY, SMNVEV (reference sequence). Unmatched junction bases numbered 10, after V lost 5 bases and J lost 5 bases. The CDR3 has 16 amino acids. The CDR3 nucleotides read TGTGCCAGCAGTCCATTAGCGGGAGAGAAGAACAATGAGCAGTTCTTC. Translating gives CASSPLAGEKNNEQFF.

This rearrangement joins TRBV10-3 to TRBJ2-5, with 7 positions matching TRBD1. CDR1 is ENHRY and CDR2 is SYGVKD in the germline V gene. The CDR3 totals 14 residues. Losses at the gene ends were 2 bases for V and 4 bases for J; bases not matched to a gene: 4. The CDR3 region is CAISETGAGETQYF. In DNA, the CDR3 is TGTGCCATCAGTGAGACAGGGGCGGGAGAGACCCAGTACTTC.

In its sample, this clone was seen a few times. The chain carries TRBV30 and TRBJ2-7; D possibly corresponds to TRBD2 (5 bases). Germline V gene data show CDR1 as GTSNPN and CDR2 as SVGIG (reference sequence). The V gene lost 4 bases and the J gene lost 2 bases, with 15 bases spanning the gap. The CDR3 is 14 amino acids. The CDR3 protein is CAWTPGFRPYEQYF. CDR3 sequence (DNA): TGTGCCTGGACCCCGGGATTTCGACCCTACGAGCAGTACTTC. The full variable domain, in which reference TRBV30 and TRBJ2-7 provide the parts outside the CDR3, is SQTIHQWPATLVQPVGSPLSLECTVEGTSNPNLYWYRQAAGRGLQLLFYSVGIGQISSEVPQNLSASRPQDRQFILSSKKLLLSDSGFYLCAWTPGFRPYEQYFGPGTRLTVT.

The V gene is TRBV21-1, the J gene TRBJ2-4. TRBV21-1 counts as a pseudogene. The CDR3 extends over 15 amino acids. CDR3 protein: CASSKITWVQNIQYF. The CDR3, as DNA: TGTGCCAGCAGCAAAATAACCTGGGTCCAAAACATTCAGTACTTC.

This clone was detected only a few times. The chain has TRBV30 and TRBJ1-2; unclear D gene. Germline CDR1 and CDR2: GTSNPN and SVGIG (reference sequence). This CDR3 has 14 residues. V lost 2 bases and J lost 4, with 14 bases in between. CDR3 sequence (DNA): TGTGCCTGGAGTCCTCCGCCAGGCCCCTATGGCTACACCTTC. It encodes CAWSPPPGPYGYTF.

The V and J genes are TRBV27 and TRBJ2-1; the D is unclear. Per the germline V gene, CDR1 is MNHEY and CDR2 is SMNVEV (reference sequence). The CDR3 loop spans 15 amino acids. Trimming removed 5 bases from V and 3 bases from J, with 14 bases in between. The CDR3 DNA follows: TGTGCCAGCAGTCCCTCGTTGCGGATCTACAATGAGCAGTTCTTC. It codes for CASSPSLRIYNEQFF.

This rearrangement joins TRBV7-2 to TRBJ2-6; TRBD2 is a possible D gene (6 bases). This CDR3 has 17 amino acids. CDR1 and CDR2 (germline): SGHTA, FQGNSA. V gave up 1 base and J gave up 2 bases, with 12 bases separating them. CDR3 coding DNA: TGTGCCAGCAGCTTAGGCACCGGCGGGACTGGGGCCAACGTCCTGACTTTC. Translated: CASSLGTGGTGANVLTF.

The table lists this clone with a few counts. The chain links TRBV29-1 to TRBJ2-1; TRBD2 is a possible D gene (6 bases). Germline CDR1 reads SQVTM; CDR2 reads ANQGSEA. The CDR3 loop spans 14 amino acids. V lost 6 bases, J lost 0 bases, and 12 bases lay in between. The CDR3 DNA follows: TGCAGCGTGCCCGGGACTGACTCCTACAATGAGCAGTTCTTC. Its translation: CSVPGTDSYNEQFF.

Written as DNA, the CDR3 is TGCGCCAGCAGCCAAGGGTCCGGGAACTATGGCTACACCTTC. Translated, it gives CASSQGSGNYGYTF. The chain employs TRBV4-1 and TRBJ1-2; D uncertain. Trimming cost V 1 base and J 2 bases, with 8 bases left between them. The CDR3 sequence is 14 residues long. Germline lookup yields CDR1 MGHRA and CDR2 YSYEKL.